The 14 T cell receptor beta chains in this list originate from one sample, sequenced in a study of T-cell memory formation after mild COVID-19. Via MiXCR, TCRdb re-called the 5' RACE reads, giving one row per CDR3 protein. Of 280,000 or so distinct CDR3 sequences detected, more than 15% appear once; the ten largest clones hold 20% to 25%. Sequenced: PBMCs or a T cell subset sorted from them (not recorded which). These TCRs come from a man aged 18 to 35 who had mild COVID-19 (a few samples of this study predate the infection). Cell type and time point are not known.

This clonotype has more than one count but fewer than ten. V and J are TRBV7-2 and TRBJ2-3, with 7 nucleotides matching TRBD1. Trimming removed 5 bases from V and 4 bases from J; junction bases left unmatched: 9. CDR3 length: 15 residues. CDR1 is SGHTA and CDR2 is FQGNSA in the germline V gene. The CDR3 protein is CASSTYRGAPDTQYF. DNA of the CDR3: TGTGCCAGCAGCACATACAGGGGCGCGCCAGATACGCAGTATTTT.

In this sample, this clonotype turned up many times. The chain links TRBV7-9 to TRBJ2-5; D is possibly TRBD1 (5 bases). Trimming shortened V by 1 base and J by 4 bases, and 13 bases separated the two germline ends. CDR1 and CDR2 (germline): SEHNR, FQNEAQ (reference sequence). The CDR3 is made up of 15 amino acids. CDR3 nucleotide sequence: TGTGCCAGCAGCTTAGGAAGGGGCCCTGGAGAGACCCAGTACTTC. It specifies CASSLGRGPGETQYF.

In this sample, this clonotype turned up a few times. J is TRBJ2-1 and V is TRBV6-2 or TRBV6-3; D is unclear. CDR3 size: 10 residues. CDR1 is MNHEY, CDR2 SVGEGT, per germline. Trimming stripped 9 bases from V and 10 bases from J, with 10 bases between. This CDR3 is CARDAREQFF. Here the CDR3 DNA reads TGTGCCAGGGACGCTCGCGAGCAGTTCTTC.

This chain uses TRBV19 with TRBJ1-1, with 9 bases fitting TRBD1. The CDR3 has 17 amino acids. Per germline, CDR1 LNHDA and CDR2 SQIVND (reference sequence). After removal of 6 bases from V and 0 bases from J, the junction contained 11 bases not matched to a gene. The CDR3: CASSLRGTGIMNTEAFF. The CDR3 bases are TGTGCCAGTAGCCTCCGGGGGACAGGGATAATGAACACTGAAGCTTTCTTT.

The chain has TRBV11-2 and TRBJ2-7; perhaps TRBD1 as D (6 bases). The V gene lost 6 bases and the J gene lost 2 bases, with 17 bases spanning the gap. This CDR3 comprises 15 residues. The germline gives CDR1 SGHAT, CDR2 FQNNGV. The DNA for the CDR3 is TGTGCCAGCAGATTACTCACAGGGCCCCCCTACGAGCAGTACTTC. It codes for CASRLLTGPPYEQYF. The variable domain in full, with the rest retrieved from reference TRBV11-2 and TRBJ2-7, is EAGVAQSPRYKIIEKRQSVAFWCNPISGHATLYWYQQILGQGPKLLIQFQNNGVVDDSQLPKDRFSAERLKGVDSTLKIQPAKLEDSAVYLCASRLLTGPPYEQYFGPGTRLTVT.

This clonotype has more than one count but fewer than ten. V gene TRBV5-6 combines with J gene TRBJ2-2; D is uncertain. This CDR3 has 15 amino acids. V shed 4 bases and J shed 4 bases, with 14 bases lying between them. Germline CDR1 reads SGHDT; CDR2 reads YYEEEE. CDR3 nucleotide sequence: TGTGCCAGCAGCCCTTGGGCCTGGGGCACCGGGGAGCTGTTTTTT. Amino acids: CASSPWAWGTGELFF.

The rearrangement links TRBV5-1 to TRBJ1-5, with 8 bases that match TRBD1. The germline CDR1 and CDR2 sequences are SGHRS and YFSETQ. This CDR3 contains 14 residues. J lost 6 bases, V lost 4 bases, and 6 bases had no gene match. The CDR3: CASSPSGTGQPQHF. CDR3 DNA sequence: TGCGCCAGCAGCCCATCCGGGACAGGTCAGCCCCAGCATTTT.

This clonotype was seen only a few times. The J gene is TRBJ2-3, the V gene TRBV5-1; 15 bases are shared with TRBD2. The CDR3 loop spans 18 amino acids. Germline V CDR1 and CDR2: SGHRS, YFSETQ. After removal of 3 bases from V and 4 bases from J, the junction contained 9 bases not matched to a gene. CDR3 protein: CASSSRTSGGAIADTQYF. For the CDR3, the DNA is TGCGCCAGCAGCTCCCGGACTAGCGGGGGGGCTATCGCAGATACGCAGTATTTT.

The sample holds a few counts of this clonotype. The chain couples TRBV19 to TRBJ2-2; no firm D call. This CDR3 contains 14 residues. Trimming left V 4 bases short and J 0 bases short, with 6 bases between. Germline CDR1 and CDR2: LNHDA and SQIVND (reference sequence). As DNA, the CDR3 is TGTGCCAGTAGTACAGACGCGAACACCGGGGAGCTGTTTTTT. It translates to CASSTDANTGELFF. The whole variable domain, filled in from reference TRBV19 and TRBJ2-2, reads DGGITQSPKYLFRKEGQNVTLSCEQNLNHDAMYWYRQDPGQGLRLIYYSQIVNDFQKGDIAEGYSVSREKKESFPLTVTSAQKNPTAFYLCASSTDANTGELFFGEGSRLTVL.

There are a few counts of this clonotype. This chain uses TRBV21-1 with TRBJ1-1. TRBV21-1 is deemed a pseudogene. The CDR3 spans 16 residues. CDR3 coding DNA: TGTGCCAGCAGTAATCTAGAAATGCGGGCGAACACTGAAGCTTTCTTT. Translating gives CASSNLEMRANTEAFF.

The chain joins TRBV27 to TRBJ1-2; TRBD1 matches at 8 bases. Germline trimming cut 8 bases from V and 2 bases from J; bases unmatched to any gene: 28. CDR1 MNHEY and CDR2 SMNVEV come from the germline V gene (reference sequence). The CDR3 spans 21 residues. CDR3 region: CASSRIMLLARDRSANYGYTF. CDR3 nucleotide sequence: TGTGCCAGCTCCCGGATTATGCTCTTAGCCCGGGACAGGTCCGCAAACTATGGCTACACCTTC.

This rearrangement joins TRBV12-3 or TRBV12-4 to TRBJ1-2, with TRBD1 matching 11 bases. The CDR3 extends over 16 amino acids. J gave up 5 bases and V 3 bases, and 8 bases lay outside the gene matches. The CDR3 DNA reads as TGTGCCAGCAGTTTTCGGACAGGGGGCTTGGTTTATGGCTACACCTTC. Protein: CASSFRTGGLVYGYTF.

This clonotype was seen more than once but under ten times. The CDR3 protein is CASSQDSGYGYTF. The CDR3 bases are TGTGCCAGCAGCCAGGACAGCGGCTATGGCTACACCTTC. V and J are TRBV6-5 and TRBJ1-2; tentatively, D is TRBD1 (6 bases). This CDR3 contains 13 residues. V was clipped by 6 bases and J by 4 bases, with 12 bases between them. Germline V gene data show CDR1 as MNHEY and CDR2 as SVGAGI.

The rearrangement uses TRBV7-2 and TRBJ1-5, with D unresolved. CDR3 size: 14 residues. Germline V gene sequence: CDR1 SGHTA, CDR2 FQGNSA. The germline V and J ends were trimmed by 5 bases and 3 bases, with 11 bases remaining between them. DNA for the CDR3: TGTGCCAGCAGCCGCGAGAATTCCAATCAGCCCCAGCATTTT. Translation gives CASSRENSNQPQHF.